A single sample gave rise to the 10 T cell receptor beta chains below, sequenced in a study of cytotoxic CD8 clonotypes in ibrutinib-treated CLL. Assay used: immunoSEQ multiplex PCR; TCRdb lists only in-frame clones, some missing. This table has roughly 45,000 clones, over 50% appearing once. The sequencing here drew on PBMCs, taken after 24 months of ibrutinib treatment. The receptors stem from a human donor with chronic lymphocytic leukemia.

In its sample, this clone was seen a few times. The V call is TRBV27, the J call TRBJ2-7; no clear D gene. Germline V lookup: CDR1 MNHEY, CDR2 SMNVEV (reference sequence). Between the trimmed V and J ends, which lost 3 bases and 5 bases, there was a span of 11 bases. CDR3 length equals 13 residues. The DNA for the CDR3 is TGTGCCAGCAGTTTGCTTTATCTAGACGAGCAGTACTTC. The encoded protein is CASSLLYLDEQYF.

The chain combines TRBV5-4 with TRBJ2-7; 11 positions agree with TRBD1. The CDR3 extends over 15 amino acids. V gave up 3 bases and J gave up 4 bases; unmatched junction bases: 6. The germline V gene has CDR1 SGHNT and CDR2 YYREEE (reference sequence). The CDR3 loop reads CASSWIGQGAYEQYF. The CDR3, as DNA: TGTGCCAGCAGCTGGATTGGACAGGGGGCTTACGAGCAGTACTTC.

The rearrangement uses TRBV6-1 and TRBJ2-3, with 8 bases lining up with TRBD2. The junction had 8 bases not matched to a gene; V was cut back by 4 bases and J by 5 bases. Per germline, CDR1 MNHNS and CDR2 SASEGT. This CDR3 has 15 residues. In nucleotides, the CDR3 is TGTGCCAGCAGTGGGTTAGCGGGATTTGAAGATACGCAGTATTTT. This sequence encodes CASSGLAGFEDTQYF.

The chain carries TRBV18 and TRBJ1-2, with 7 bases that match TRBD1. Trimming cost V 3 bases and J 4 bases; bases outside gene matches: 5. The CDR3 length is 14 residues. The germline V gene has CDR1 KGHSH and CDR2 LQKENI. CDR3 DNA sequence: TGTGCCAGCTCACCCGACAGGGAAGGCTATGGCTACACCTTC. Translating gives CASSPDREGYGYTF.

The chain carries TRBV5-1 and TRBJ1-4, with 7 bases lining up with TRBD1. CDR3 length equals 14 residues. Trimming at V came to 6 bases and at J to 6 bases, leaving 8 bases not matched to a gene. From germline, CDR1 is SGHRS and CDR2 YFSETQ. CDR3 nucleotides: TGCGCCAGCAACAGGGGCGAAGAGGATGAAAAACTGTTTTTT. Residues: CASNRGEEDEKLFF.

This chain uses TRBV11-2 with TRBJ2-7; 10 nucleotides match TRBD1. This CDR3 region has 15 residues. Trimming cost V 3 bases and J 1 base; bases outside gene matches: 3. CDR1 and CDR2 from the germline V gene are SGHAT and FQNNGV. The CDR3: CASSLGTGASYEQYF. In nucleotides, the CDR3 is TGTGCCAGCAGCTTGGGGACAGGGGCTTCCTACGAGCAGTACTTC.

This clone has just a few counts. This chain's CDR3 is CASSFNRGRTEAFF. The CDR3 nucleotides are TGCGCCAGCAGCTTCAACAGGGGGCGCACTGAAGCTTTCTTT. The genes are TRBV5-1 and TRBJ1-1; 9 nucleotides line up with TRBD1. J gave up 4 bases and V 2 bases, and 3 bases lay outside the gene matches. The CDR3 has 14 residues. Germline CDR1 SGHRS, CDR2 YFSETQ.

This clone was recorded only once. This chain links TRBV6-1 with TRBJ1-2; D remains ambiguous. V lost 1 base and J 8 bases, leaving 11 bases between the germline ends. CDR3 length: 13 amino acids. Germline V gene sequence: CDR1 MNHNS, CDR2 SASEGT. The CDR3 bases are TGTGCCAGCAGTGAAGGGGCCTATGGCGGCTACACCTTC. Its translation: CASSEGAYGGYTF.

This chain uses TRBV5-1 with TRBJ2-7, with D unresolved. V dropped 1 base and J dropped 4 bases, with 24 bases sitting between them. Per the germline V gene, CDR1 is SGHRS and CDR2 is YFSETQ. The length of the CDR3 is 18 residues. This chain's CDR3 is CASSLSSPLGPRGYEQYF. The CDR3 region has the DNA TGCGCCAGCAGCTTGTCCTCCCCCTTGGGCCCCCGTGGGTACGAGCAGTACTTC.

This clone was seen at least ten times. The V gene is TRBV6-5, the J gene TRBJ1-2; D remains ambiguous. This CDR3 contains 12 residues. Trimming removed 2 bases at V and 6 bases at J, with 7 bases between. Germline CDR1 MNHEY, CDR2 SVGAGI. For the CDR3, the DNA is TGTGCCAGCAGTTACGGAAATGATGGCTACACCTTC. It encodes CASSYGNDGYTF.